This T cell receptor beta chain was observed in a study of early T cells in non-severe SARS-CoV-2 infection. About the study: Sequenced bulk RNA came from whole blood that was unsorted, and chains were unpaired.

This clonotype was found many times. What it binds is unknown. The protocol attached unique molecular identifiers to individual cDNA molecules. TCRdb reprocessed the 5' RACE reads via MiXCR and lists one record per CDR3 protein. The sample has tens of thousands of distinct CDR3 sequences; approximately 7.6% are singletons. V shed 1 base and J shed 0 bases, with 9 bases lying between them. There are 15 residues in the CDR3. Looked up from germline, CDR1 is SGHRS and CDR2 is YFSETQ. Study-wide findings and caveats: There was a bias toward anti-spike CD8 responses in VDJdb matching, which missed private and CD4 specificities.

The clonotype originates from an adult who was a healthcare worker with PCR-confirmed SARS-CoV-2 infection or an uninfected control (not recorded which). This chain links TRBV5-1 with TRBJ2-3; the D gene could be TRBD1 or TRBD2 (5 bases each). Sequencing input: whole blood. The DNA of the CDR3 is TGCGCCAGCAGCTTGCCAGGGAGTAGCACAGATACGCAGTATTTT. As protein: CASSLPGSSTDTQYF.